Sequencing of this T cell receptor beta chain was carried out in a study of blood T cells in healthy people across ages. The study's findings and limits: The recorded TCR beta diversity per million T cells decreased in a roughly linear manner with age. Donors of long life had a larger count of naive CD4+ cells and greater diversity than aged donors.

It was with a sample-barcoded 5' primer and a J-beta primer mix that a second PCR of about 7 to 12 cycles was run. Each of the samples gave a minimum of 3 million paired-end reads that contained CDR3. TCRdb reanalysed the 5' RACE reads using MiXCR and keeps one entry per CDR3 protein. This table has about 930,000 distinct CDR3 sequences, roughly 28% appearing once. This clonotype was seen many times. Its antigen remains unknown. This same sample was also part of a study on T cells of mothers and their children. As reported in that work: A few healthy Caucasian mothers and their six children were the donors.

The TCR comes from a middle-aged woman in good health. The sequenced sample consisted of blood.

CDR3 in DNA: TGTGCCAGCAGTGAAAGGCTGCGGGGGTACCAAGAGACCCAGTACTTC. Translated, it gives CASSERLRGYQETQYF. V usage is TRBV6-1 and J usage is TRBJ2-5; 7 bases match TRBD2. Germline V gene sequence: CDR1 MNHNS, CDR2 SASEGT. The CDR3 covers 16 residues. Trimming cost V 2 bases and J 0 bases; bases outside gene matches: 6.